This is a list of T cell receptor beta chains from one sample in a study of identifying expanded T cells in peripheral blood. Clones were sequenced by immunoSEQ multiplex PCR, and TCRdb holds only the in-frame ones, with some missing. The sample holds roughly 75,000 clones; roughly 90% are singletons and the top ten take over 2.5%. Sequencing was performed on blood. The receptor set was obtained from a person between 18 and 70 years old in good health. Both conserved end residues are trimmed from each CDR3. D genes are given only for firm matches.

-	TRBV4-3	ASSYRAGNTEAF
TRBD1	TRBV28	ASSGGQVNEKLF
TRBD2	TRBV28	ASSLREASGGTDTQY
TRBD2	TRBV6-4	ASSDSSLELAGVPEQF
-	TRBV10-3	ATVQGNLNTEAF
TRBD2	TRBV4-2	ASSQEGAGNTGELF
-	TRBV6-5	ASSYLGNPYNEQF
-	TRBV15	ATSPAGALKGNTIY
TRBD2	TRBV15	ATSSRTSGTDTQY
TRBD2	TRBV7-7	ASSQGTSGNNEQF
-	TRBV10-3	AISESGASGYT
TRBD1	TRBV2	ASSEGRGNEQF
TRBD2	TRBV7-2	ASSLRLAGALGTQY
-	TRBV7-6	ASSLGESYEQY
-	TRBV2	ASSRTDQYTDTQY